Below are 23 T cell receptor beta chains sequenced from a single sample in a study of T cell responses to AZD1222 COVID-19 vaccine. Produced via immunoSEQ multiplex PCR; TCRdb's table is partial and in-frame only. The data show some 140,000 clones, 85% to 90% seen once. The source material was peripheral blood, sampled on day 0 of AZD1222 vaccination. The receptors come from an adult in good health.

The chain joins TRBV4-2 to TRBJ1-1, with 8 positions matching TRBD1. There are 16 residues in the CDR3. Germline trimming cut 4 bases from V and 1 base from J; bases unmatched to any gene: 8. Germline V gives CDR1 LGHNA, CDR2 YNFKEQ. CDR3 region: CASSRSTGTGNTEAFF. CDR3 sequence (DNA): TGTGCCAGCAGCCGTTCGACCGGGACAGGGAACACTGAAGCTTTCTTT.

This clone has just one count. The gene calls are TRBV12-1 and TRBJ2-5; the table assigns TRBD1, which was not confirmed against the DNA. TRBV12-1 is labeled a pseudogene. This CDR3 spans 14 amino acids. The CDR3 DNA is TGTGCCAGCAGCGGAGGGACAGGTCGGGAGACCCAGTACTTC. It translates to CASSGGTGRETQYF.

CDR3 in amino acids: CASSDPGQLYEQYF. CDR3 bases: TGTGCCAGCAGTGATCCGGGACAACTCTACGAGCAGTACTTC. The rearrangement joins TRBV6-1 to TRBJ2-7, with a weak D call TRBD1 (6 bases). CDR3 length equals 14 residues. V was pared by 3 bases and J by 3 bases, with 12 bases between. From germline, CDR1 is MNHNS and CDR2 SASEGT.

The chain is built from TRBV7-2 and TRBJ1-3; D is unresolved. The CDR3 length is 14 residues. CDR1 and CDR2 from the germline V gene are SGHTA and FQGNSA. The V end lost 1 base, the J end lost 0 bases, and 4 bases lay between the germline ends. The CDR3: CASSLDISGNTIYF. The DNA of the CDR3 is TGTGCCAGCAGCTTAGACATCTCTGGAAACACCATATATTTT. Together with reference TRBV7-2 and TRBJ1-3, the CDR3 gives the full variable domain: GAGVSQSPSNKVTEKGKDVELRCDPISGHTALYWYRQSLGQGLEFLIYFQGNSAPDKSGLPSDRFSAERTGGSVSTLTIQRTQQEDSAVYLCASSLDISGNTIYFGEGSWLTVV.

Only one count was recorded for this clone. V is TRBV24-1 and J is TRBJ1-1; D gene ambiguous. Germline V gene sequence: CDR1 KGHDR, CDR2 SFDVKD. Trimming cost V 6 bases and J 5 bases, with 12 bases left between them. The CDR3 length is 13 residues. The DNA for the CDR3 is TGTGCCACCAGTCCGCCCGGTGGGACTGAAGCTTTCTTT. Its translation is CATSPPGGTEAFF.

The genes are TRBV11-2 and TRBJ2-7; perhaps D is TRBD1 or TRBD2 (6 bases each). This CDR3 comprises 17 residues. Trimming shortened V by 2 bases and J by 3 bases, and 20 bases separated the two germline ends. Germline V lookup: CDR1 SGHAT, CDR2 FQNNGV. CDR3 loop: CASSLLFRGRGHYEQYF. The CDR3 DNA follows: TGTGCCAGCAGCTTATTATTTCGGGGGCGCGGCCACTACGAGCAGTACTTC.

V usage is TRBV7-2 and J usage is TRBJ1-4; 10 positions agree with TRBD1. Per germline, CDR1 SGHTA and CDR2 FQGNSA. The V gene end was trimmed by 7 bases and the J gene end by 7 bases; junction bases not matched to a gene: 9. The CDR3 covers 15 residues. CDR3 loop: CASTPDRGRVEKLFF. CDR3 DNA sequence: TGTGCCAGCACCCCTGACAGGGGGCGGGTTGAAAAACTGTTTTTT.

To note about this clone: The junction does not match germline at one end; this may be a read error. V and J are TRBV6-1 and TRBJ1-1, with a possible D match to TRBD1 (6 bases). The CDR3 is 13 amino acids. CDR1 and CDR2 (germline): MNHNS, SASEGT. CDR3 coding DNA: TGTGCCAGCAGTGAACGGGAGACAGGCCGAAGGGGGTTT. Its translation is CASSERETGRRGF.

The rearrangement uses TRBV6-2 or TRBV6-3 and TRBJ2-3, with TRBD2 matching 7 bases. The CDR3 is made up of 15 amino acids. V dropped 2 bases and J dropped 4; count of bases not matched to a gene: 6. CDR1 and CDR2 (germline): MNHEY, SVGEGT. The CDR3 DNA follows: TGTGCCAGCAGTTACCGCGGGAGAGTCCCAGATACGCAGTATTTT. It specifies CASSYRGRVPDTQYF.

The genes are TRBV6-5 and TRBJ2-1; TRBD2 might be the D (6 bases). V dropped 8 bases and J dropped 8 bases, with 19 bases sitting between them. The germline V gene encodes CDR1 MNHEY and CDR2 SVGAGI. The CDR3 extends over 14 amino acids. The CDR3 region is CASCGNRGVDEQFF. The CDR3 DNA reads TGTGCCAGCTGCGGGAACCGGGGTGTGGATGAGCAGTTCTTC.

The table lists this clone with a few counts. The V and J genes are TRBV29-1 and TRBJ1-1; D is unresolved. The length of the CDR3 is 13 residues. Germline V CDR1 and CDR2: SQVTM, ANQGSEA. V lost 4 bases and J 3 bases, leaving 12 bases between the germline ends. The CDR3 DNA reads TGCAGCGTTGTAGAAAGAGGACACACTGAAGCTTTCTTT. This encodes CSVVERGHTEAFF.

This clone was observed a single time. The chain carries TRBV4-3 and TRBJ1-6; D not certain. The V gene's germline CDR1 is LGHNA and CDR2 YSLEER. The CDR3 has 14 residues. Trimming pared 4 bases from V and 8 bases from J, leaving 12 bases between. CDR3 protein: CASSPTGFDSPLHF. The CDR3 nucleotides are TGCGCCAGCAGCCCCACGGGGTTCGATTCACCCCTCCACTTT.

The V gene is TRBV5-5, the J gene TRBJ2-7; D is unclear. Trimming stripped 5 bases from V and 5 bases from J, with 20 bases between. CDR3 length equals 15 residues. Per germline, CDR1 SGHKS and CDR2 YYEKEE (reference sequence). CDR3 sequence reads: CASRRNAIAVDEQYF. For the CDR3, the DNA is TGTGCCAGCAGACGGAACGCGATCGCCGTGGACGAGCAGTACTTC. The full variable domain, completed using reference TRBV5-5 and TRBJ2-7, is DAGVTQSPTHLIKTRGQQVTLRCSPISGHKSVSWYQQVLGQGPQFIFQYYEKEERGRGNFPDRFSARQFPNYSSELNVNALLLGDSALYLCASRRNAIAVDEQYFGPGTRLTVT.

CDR3 in DNA: TGTGCCAGCAGCCTGGACAGGAGGGACACCGGGGAGCTGTTTTTT. Encoded protein: CASSLDRRDTGELFF. The rearrangement uses TRBV7-2 and TRBJ2-2, with a weak D call TRBD1 (7 bases). The CDR3 loop spans 15 amino acids. CDR1 and CDR2 (germline): SGHTA, FQGNSA. Trimming left V 5 bases short and J 3 bases short, with 13 bases between.

In its sample, this clone was seen a few times. The rearrangement uses TRBV11-3 and TRBJ1-5; D ambiguous. The CDR3 runs to 16 residues. V lost 3 bases and J 0 bases, leaving 12 bases between the germline ends. CDR1 is SGHNT, CDR2 YENEEA, per germline. The CDR3: CASSFVQENSNQPQHF. The CDR3 DNA reads as TGTGCCAGCAGCTTTGTACAAGAGAATAGCAATCAGCCCCAGCATTTT.

Only a few counts were recorded for this clone. The J gene is TRBJ2-1, the V gene TRBV6-2 or TRBV6-3; 8 bases align to TRBD2. V shed 6 bases, J shed 8 bases, and the junction held 12 bases outside the gene matches. The CDR3 extends over 15 amino acids. CDR1 is MNHEY and CDR2 is SVGEGT in the germline V gene. The CDR3 nucleotides are TGTGCCAGCAGCCGGGCCCTAGCGGGTGGTCATGAGCAGTTCTTC. Translating gives CASSRALAGGHEQFF.

The gene calls are TRBV28 and TRBJ1-6; perhaps TRBD1 as D (5 bases). In germline, CDR1 is MDHEN, CDR2 SYDVKM. V gave up 3 bases and J gave up 6 bases, with 12 bases separating them. This CDR3 has 15 residues. The CDR3 spells CASSFRQGPNSPLHF. CDR3 nucleotides: TGTGCCAGCAGTTTCAGGCAGGGCCCTAATTCACCCCTCCACTTT. Complete variable domain (other parts from reference TRBV28 and TRBJ1-6): DVKVTQSSRYLVKRTGEKVFLECVQDMDHENMFWYRQDPGLGLRLIYFSYDVKMKEKGDIPEGYSVSREKKERFSLILESASTNQTSMYLCASSFRQGPNSPLHFGNGTRLTVT.

V is TRBV29-1 and J is TRBJ1-5; maybe TRBD1 (6 bases). This CDR3 region has 13 residues. V lost 4 bases to trimming and J lost 0 bases, with 7 bases between them. CDR1 SQVTM and CDR2 ANQGSEA come from the germline V gene. Written as DNA, the CDR3 is TGCAGCGTTGTACAGGGTAGCAATCAGCCCCAGCATTTT. Its protein is CSVVQGSNQPQHF.

The J gene is TRBJ1-1, the V gene TRBV11-1, with 10 bases matching TRBD1. The V and J ends lost 6 bases and 4 bases, in that order; junction bases with no gene match: 11. CDR1 and CDR2 from the germline V gene are SGHAT and FQDESV (reference sequence). The CDR3 has 16 residues. This CDR3 is CASRRDSGQGTTEAFF. The CDR3 DNA reads TGTGCCAGCAGGCGAGACTCGGGACAGGGGACCACTGAAGCTTTCTTT. Filled out from reference TRBV11-1 and TRBJ1-1, the complete variable domain reads EAEVAQSPRYKITEKSQAVAFWCDPISGHATLYWYRQILGQGPELLVQFQDESVVDDSQLPKDRFSAERLKGVDSTLKIQPAELGDSAMYLCASRRDSGQGTTEAFFGQGTRLTVV.

The chain carries TRBV4-2 and TRBJ2-1; 10 bases are shared with TRBD2. The CDR3 has 17 residues. The V gene's germline CDR1 is LGHNA and CDR2 YNFKEQ. The trim removed 0 bases at V and 9 bases at J, leaving 11 bases unmatched. CDR3 bases: TGTGCCAGCAGCCAAGATAGAAGCGGGAGGGTCGTGGGTGAGCAGTTCTTC. Translation gives CASSQDRSGRVVGEQFF.

V and J are TRBV5-1 and TRBJ1-5; D possibly corresponds to TRBD1 (6 bases). The germline V gene has CDR1 SGHRS and CDR2 YFSETQ. V lost 10 bases to trimming and J lost 0 bases, with 20 bases between them. This CDR3 spans 16 amino acids. Written as DNA, the CDR3 is TGCGCCCGCCGCGCCGGGGGGGCGATTAGCAATCAGCCCCAGCATTTT. Its translation is CARRAGGAISNQPQHF.

The chain uses TRBV7-8 and TRBJ2-3; a weak D match, TRBD1 (7 bases). Germline V CDR1 and CDR2: SGHVS, FQNEAQ. The CDR3 totals 15 residues. With 0 bases removed from V and 5 bases from J, the gap between germline ends came to 12 bases. In DNA form, the CDR3 reads TGTGCCAGCAGCTTAGCGAGGCAGGGGGGAGATACGCAGTATTTT. Protein sequence: CASSLARQGGDTQYF.

The chain uses TRBV5-4 and TRBJ2-2; no clear D gene. Trimming took off 4 bases at V and 5 bases at J, with 9 bases between the two ends. The CDR3 sequence is 13 residues long. The germline gives CDR1 SGHNT, CDR2 YYREEE (reference sequence). CDR3 bases: TGTGCCAGCAGCAGCAGGTTAACCGGGGAGCTGTTTTTT. Its protein is CASSSRLTGELFF.